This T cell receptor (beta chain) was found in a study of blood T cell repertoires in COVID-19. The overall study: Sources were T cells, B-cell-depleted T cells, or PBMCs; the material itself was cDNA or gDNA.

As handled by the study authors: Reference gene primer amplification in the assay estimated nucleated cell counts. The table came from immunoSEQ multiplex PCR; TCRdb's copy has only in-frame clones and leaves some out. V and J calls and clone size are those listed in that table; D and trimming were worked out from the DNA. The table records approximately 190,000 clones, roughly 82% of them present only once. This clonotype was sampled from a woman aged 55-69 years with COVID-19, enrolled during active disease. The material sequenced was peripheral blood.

In DNA, the CDR3 is TGTGCCTGGCCGGGACAGGACAATCAGCCCCAGCATTTT. Translated: CAWPGQDNQPQHF. This chain uses TRBV30 with TRBJ1-5; TRBD1 aligns across 8 bases. The J segment lost 3 bases and the V segment lost 5 bases, leaving 3 bases of the junction unmatched. Germline V gives CDR1 GTSNPN, CDR2 SVGIG (reference sequence). The CDR3 length is 13 residues.